The rows below give T cell receptor beta chains drawn from one sample of a study of T cells in Graves' hyperthyroidism and ophthalmopathy. TCRdb re-called the multiplex PCR reads through MiXCR, storing one row per CDR3 protein. The table lists about 380,000 distinct CDR3 sequences, approximately 14% of them singletons. Input material: blood. The source of these receptors is an older woman with Graves' hyperthyroidism. Each CDR3 is given with its conserved first and last residue. The D gene is left open where the match is weak. Part of the rows lack a size; the others show once, few, many or a class for expanded clones.

d_gene	v_gene	abundance	j_gene	CDR3aa	CDR3nt
.	TRBV7-9	many	TRBJ1-2	CASSLASGHGYTF	TGTGCCAGCAGCTTAGCGTCAGGTCATGGCTACACCTTC
TRBD2	TRBV3-1	many	TRBJ2-3	CASSLWTSGRKNTQYF	TGTGCCAGCAGCCTTTGGACTAGCGGGAGGAAAAATACGCAGTATTTT
.	TRBV9	few	TRBJ2-7	CASSVGSGYFHEQYF	TGTGCCAGCAGCGTCGGGTCAGGGTATTTTCACGAGCAGTACTTC
TRBD2	TRBV19	.	TRBJ2-2	CASSPGGTGYSWSTGELFF	TGTGCCAGTAGTCCCGGGGGGACGGGATACAGTTGGAGCACCGGGGAGCTGTTTTTT
.	TRBV20-1	few	TRBJ2-1	CSASRPNSYNEQFF	TGCAGTGCTAGTCGCCCAAACTCCTACAATGAGCAGTTCTTC
.	TRBV11-2	many	TRBJ2-7	CASSLVGFGRFSYEQYF	TGTGCCAGCAGCTTAGTCGGTTTCGGGCGGTTCTCCTACGAGCAGTACTTC
TRBD1	TRBV7-8	few	TRBJ1-5	CASSTRTGGHQPQHF	TGTGCCAGCAGCACCAGGACAGGGGGTCATCAGCCCCAGCATTTT
.	TRBV30	many	TRBJ2-1	CAWSVQVYNEQFF	TGTGCCTGGAGTGTACAAGTTTACAATGAGCAGTTCTTC
TRBD1	TRBV6-1	many	TRBJ1-1	CASRIDRDTEAFF	TGTGCCAGCAGGATCGACAGGGACACTGAAGCTTTCTTT
.	TRBV24-1	.	TRBJ1-5	CATSDFGGQPQHF	TGTGCCACCAGTGATTTCGGGGGACAGCCCCAGCATTTT
TRBD1	TRBV6-2/TRBV6-3	many	TRBJ1-5	CASSYSGTGAQNSNQPQHF	TGTGCCAGCAGTTACTCCGGGACAGGGGCCCAGAATAGCAATCAGCCCCAGCATTTT
TRBD1	TRBV10-3	many	TRBJ2-6	CAIRTGTVNSGANVLTF	TGTGCCATCAGAACCGGGACAGTCAACTCTGGGGCCAACGTCCTGACTTTC
.	TRBV27	many	TRBJ2-7	CASSFWDGYEQYF	TGTGCCAGCAGTTTTTGGGACGGCTACGAGCAGTACTTC
.	TRBV11-3	many	TRBJ2-1	CASSLLVYNEQFF	TGTGCCAGCAGCTTATTAGTGTACAATGAGCAGTTCTTC
.	TRBV5-8	.	TRBJ1-3	CASSFGVRPGNTIYF	TGTGCCAGCAGCTTCGGGGTTAGGCCTGGAAACACCATATATTTT
.	TRBV6-6	many	TRBJ1-1	CASSSLEWQPNTEAFF	TGTGCCAGCAGTTCCCTCGAGTGGCAGCCGAACACTGAAGCTTTCTTT
TRBD1	TRBV7-9	many	TRBJ1-2	CASSNGQGVYGYTF	TGTGCCAGCAGCAACGGACAGGGGGTCTATGGCTACACCTTC
TRBD1	TRBV19	few	TRBJ1-5	CASGGQGAKQPQHF	TGTGCCAGTGGCGGACAGGGGGCTAAACAGCCCCAGCATTTT
.	TRBV28	few	TRBJ1-4	CASSSARAVGEKLFF	TGTGCCAGCAGCTCCGCCAGGGCCGTTGGCGAAAAACTGTTTTTT
.	TRBV12-3/TRBV12-4	.	TRBJ1-2	CASTPRWGGRGYTF	TGTGCCAGCACCCCCCGGTGGGGGGGTAGAGGCTACACCTTC
.	TRBV6-9	.	TRBJ1-2	CASSHTGTTYGYTF	TGTGCCAGCAGTCATACAGGGACGACCTATGGCTACACCTTC
.	TRBV11-3	.	TRBJ1-2	CASSLRNSKFYGYTF	TGTGCCAGCAGCTTAAGGAATTCGAAATTCTATGGCTACACCTTC
TRBD2	TRBV3-1	few	TRBJ2-3	CASSHGGGGTDTQYF	TGTGCCAGCAGCCACGGGGGGGGAGGAACAGATACGCAGTATTTT
.	TRBV6-5	once	TRBJ1-2	CASSYGGQGSSGYTF	TGTGCCAGCAGTTACGGGGGCCAGGGAAGCAGCGGCTACACCTTC
TRBD1	TRBV20-1	many	TRBJ2-1	CSARDRDRVNEQFF	TGCAGTGCTAGAGATCGGGACAGGGTCAATGAGCAGTTCTTC
.	TRBV20-1	many	TRBJ1-5	CSATTLGRTNQPQHF	TGCAGTGCCACGACGCTGGGACGGACAAATCAGCCCCAGCATTTT
TRBD2	TRBV10-3	many	TRBJ2-7	CAISPSIAGAEQYF	TGTGCCATCAGCCCGTCCATAGCGGGAGCCGAGCAGTACTTC
TRBD2	TRBV7-6	.	TRBJ2-2	CASSNRLAGGSTGELFF	TGTGCCAGCAGCAACCGACTAGCGGGAGGATCCACCGGGGAGCTGTTTTTT
TRBD1	TRBV6-1	many	TRBJ1-4	CASSGRQGPTNEKLFF	TGTGCCAGCAGTGGCAGACAGGGGCCAACTAATGAAAAACTGTTTTTT
.	TRBV28	.	TRBJ2-6	CASSPRPFYLSGANVLTF	TGTGCCAGCAGCCCACGACCCTTCTACTTATCTGGGGCCAACGTCCTGACTTTC
.	TRBV29-1	few	TRBJ2-2	CSVEDWQGTGELFF	TGCAGCGTTGAAGATTGGCAGGGAACCGGGGAGCTGTTTTTT
TRBD2	TRBV20-1	many	TRBJ2-7	CSASGLAGESYEQYF	TGCAGTGCTAGTGGTCTAGCGGGAGAAAGCTACGAGCAGTACTTC
.	TRBV4-1	.	TRBJ1-6	CASSQVVRENSPLHF	TGCGCCAGCAGCCAAGTGGTCAGGGAGAATTCACCCCTCCACTTT
TRBD2	TRBV27	many	TRBJ2-5	CASSSPSGSGVQETQYF	TGTGCCAGCAGTTCTCCATCGGGTAGCGGGGTCCAAGAGACCCAGTACTTC
TRBD1	TRBV28	many	TRBJ2-1	CASSPQRIRDRGHNEQFF	TGTGCCAGCAGTCCACAGCGCATCCGGGACAGGGGACACAATGAGCAGTTCTTC
.	TRBV7-2	.	TRBJ2-5	CASSAGESLPKYF	TGTGCCAGCAGCGCCGGAGAGTCCCTACCGAAGTACTTC
.	TRBV25-1	few	TRBJ1-1	CASSVTGGSGAFF	TGTGCCAGCAGTGTGACAGGCGGCTCCGGGGCTTTCTTT